This T cell receptor beta chain derives from a study of blood T cell repertoires in COVID-19. Study at large: PBMCs, B-cell-depleted T cells, or T cells provided the cDNA or gDNA that made up the material.

In the study's own analysis: Nucleated cell number was recorded as an estimate derived from reference gene primer amplification. Clones were read by immunoSEQ multiplex PCR, and TCRdb kept only the in-frame ones, dropping some. That table gives V, J and clone size, and the DNA gave D and trimming. Of about 170,000 clones in the sample, approximately 84% were seen once. Participant reports of clinical history set cohort assignment. Symptom resolution, clearance, or two negative PCRs marked the recovered donors of Cohort 3. This receptor was obtained from a man aged 50 to 59 who had recovered from COVID-19. The specimen sequenced was PBMCs or T cells enriched from blood (not recorded which).

CDR3 residues: CSALSGVRGYTF. In nucleotides, the CDR3 is TGCAGCGCTCTATCAGGTGTTAGGGGCTACACCTTC. The rearrangement uses TRBV29-1 and TRBJ1-2; D is unresolved. Germline V CDR1 and CDR2: SQVTM, ANQGSEA. The CDR3 contains 12 residues. V was cut by 7 bases and J by 8 bases, with 17 bases left in between.